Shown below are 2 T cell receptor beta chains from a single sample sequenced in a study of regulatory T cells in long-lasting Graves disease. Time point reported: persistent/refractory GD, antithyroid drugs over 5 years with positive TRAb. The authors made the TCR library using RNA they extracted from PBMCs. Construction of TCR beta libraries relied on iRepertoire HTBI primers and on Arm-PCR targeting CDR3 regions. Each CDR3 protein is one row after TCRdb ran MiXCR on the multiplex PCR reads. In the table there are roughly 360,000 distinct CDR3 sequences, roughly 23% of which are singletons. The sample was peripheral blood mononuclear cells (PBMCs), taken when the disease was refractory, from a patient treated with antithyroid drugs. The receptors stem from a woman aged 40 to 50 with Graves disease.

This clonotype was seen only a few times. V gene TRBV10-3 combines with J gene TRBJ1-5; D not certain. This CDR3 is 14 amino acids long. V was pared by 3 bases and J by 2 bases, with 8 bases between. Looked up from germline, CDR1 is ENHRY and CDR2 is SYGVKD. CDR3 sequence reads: CAISDGVGNQPQHF. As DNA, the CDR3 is TGTGCCATCAGTGATGGGGTAGGCAATCAGCCCCAGCATTTT.

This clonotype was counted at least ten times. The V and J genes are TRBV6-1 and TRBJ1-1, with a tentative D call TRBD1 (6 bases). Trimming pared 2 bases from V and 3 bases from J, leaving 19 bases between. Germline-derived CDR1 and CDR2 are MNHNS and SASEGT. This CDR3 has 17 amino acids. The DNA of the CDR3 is TGTGCCAGCAGTGAAAATTGGGGGCTTCGGTGGGACACTGAAGCTTTCTTT. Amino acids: CASSENWGLRWDTEAFF.